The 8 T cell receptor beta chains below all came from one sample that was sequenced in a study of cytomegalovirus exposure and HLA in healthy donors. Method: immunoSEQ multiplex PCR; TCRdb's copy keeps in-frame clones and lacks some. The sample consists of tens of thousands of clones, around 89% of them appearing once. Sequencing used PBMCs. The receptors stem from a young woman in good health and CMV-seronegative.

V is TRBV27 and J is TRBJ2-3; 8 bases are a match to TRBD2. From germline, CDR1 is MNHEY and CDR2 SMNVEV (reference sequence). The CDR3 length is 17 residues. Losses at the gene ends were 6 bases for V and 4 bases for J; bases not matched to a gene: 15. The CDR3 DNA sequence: TGTGCCAGCAGCCGACTATGGCCTAGCGGGTTTGCAGATACGCAGTATTTT. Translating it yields CASSRLWPSGFADTQYF.

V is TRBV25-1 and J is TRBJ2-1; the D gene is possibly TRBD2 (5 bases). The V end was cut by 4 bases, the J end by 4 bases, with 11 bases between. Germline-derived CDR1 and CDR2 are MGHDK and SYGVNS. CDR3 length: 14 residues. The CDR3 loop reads CASSVGLAYNEQFF. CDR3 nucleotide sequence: TGTGCCAGCAGTGTTGGCCTAGCTTACAATGAGCAGTTCTTC.

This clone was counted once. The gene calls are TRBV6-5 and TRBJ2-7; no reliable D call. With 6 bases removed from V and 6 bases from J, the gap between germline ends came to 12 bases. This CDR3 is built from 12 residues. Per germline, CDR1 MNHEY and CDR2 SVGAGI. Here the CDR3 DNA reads TGTGCCAGCAGGCAAAAAGAGGTCGAGCAGTACTTC. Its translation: CASRQKEVEQYF.

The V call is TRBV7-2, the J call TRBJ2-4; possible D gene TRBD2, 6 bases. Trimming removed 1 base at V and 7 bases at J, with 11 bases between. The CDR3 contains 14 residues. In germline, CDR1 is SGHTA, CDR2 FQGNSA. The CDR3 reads CASSLGGEPNIQYF. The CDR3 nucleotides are TGTGCCAGCAGCTTAGGGGGGGAGCCGAACATTCAGTACTTC.

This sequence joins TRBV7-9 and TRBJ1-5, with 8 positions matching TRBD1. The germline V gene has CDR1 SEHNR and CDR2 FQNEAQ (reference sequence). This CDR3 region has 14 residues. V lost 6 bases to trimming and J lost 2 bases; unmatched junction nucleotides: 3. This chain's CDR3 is CASSPTGGNQPQHF. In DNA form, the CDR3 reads TGTGCCAGCAGTCCGACAGGGGGCAATCAGCCCCAGCATTTT.

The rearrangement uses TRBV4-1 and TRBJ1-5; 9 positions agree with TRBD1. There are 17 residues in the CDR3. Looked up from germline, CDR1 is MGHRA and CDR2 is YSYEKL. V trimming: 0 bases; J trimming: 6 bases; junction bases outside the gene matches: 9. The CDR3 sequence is CASSQDVGQGNVQPQHF. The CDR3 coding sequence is TGCGCCAGCAGCCAAGATGTGGGACAGGGTAATGTTCAGCCCCAGCATTTT.

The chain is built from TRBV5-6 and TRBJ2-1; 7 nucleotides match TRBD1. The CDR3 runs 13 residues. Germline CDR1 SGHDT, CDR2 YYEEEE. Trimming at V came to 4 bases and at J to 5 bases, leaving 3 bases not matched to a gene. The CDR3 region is CASSSDRDNEQFF. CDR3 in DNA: TGTGCCAGCAGCAGCGACAGGGACAATGAGCAGTTCTTC.

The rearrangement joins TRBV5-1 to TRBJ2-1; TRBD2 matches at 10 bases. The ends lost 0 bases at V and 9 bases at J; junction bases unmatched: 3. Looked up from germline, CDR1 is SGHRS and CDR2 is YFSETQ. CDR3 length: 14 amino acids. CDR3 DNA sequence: TGCGCCAGCAGCTTGGATCTAGCGGGAGTTGAGCAGTTCTTC. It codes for CASSLDLAGVEQFF.